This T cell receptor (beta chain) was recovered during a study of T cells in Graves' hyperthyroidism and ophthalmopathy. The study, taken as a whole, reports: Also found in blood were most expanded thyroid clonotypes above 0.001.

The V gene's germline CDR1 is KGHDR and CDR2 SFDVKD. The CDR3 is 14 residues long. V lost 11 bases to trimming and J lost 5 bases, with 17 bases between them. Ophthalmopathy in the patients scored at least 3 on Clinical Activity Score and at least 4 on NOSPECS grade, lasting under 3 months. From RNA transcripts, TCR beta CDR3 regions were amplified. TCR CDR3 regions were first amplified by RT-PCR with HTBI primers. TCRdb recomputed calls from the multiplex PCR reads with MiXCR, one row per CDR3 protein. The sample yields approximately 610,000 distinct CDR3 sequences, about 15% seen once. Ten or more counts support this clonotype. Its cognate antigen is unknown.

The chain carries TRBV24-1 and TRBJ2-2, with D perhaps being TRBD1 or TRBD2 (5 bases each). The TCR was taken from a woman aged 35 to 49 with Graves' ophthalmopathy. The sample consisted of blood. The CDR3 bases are TGTGCCAGCAGCTCGAGGGGCTGGACCGGGGAGCTGTTTTTT. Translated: CASSSRGWTGELFF.